The rows below give T cell receptor beta chains drawn from one sample of a study of blood T cells in healthy people across ages. In TCRdb, the 5' RACE reads were re-called with MiXCR into one record per CDR3 protein. Of about 760,000 distinct CDR3 sequences in the sample, 20% to 25% were seen once. These sequences were also reported in another study, on T cells of mothers and their children.

Material: blood. The receptor source for this set is a boy aged 10-17 years in good health. Both conserved end residues are part of each CDR3. Fields, in order: V gene, CDR3 protein.

v_gene: TRBV10-3
CDR3aa: CAILTGKGNEQYF

v_gene: TRBV19
CDR3aa: CASSIEGGAGYEQYF

v_gene: TRBV6-1
CDR3aa: CASSDRFGEKLFF

v_gene: TRBV3-1
CDR3aa: CASSQGTNYGYTF

v_gene: TRBV6-2/TRBV6-3
CDR3aa: CASNPASGANVLTF

v_gene: TRBV7-2
CDR3aa: CASSFGGGSEQYF

v_gene: TRBV18
CDR3aa: CASSRSRDRPTLEYF

v_gene: TRBV5-1
CDR3aa: CASSDSGTSGRMTGELFF

v_gene: TRBV7-9
CDR3aa: CASSLVSGPYNEQFF

v_gene: TRBV24-1
CDR3aa: CATSDAGDQETQYF

v_gene: TRBV20-1
CDR3aa: CSARGEPRAYNEQFF

v_gene: TRBV7-9
CDR3aa: CASSPLGQGIVIEQYF

v_gene: TRBV4-2
CDR3aa: CASSQVQGEKETQYF

v_gene: TRBV20-1
CDR3aa: CSALQSAGNNSPLHF

v_gene: TRBV24-1
CDR3aa: CATKGDGTDTQYF

v_gene: TRBV7-9
CDR3aa: CASSGGRLNNEKLFF

v_gene: TRBV29-1
CDR3aa: CSVVGKHGYTF

v_gene: TRBV7-2
CDR3aa: CASSLSAGDSYEQYF

v_gene: TRBV12-3/TRBV12-4
CDR3aa: CASSFGLAGEYF

v_gene: TRBV10-3
CDR3aa: CAISESVPSGSETQYF

v_gene: TRBV6-1
CDR3aa: CASSDLGLAGSQETQYF

v_gene: TRBV27
CDR3aa: CASSWGHLNTEAFF

v_gene: TRBV12-3/TRBV12-4
CDR3aa: CASSRGWEQYF

v_gene: TRBV5-1
CDR3aa: CASISESGTEAFF

v_gene: TRBV29-1
CDR3aa: CSVEGYRGTNEKLFF

v_gene: TRBV5-1
CDR3aa: CASSPDSSASGNTIYF

v_gene: TRBV29-1
CDR3aa: CSVAQGSGNTIYF

v_gene: TRBV12-3/TRBV12-4
CDR3aa: CASSSWPPAFF

v_gene: TRBV6-1
CDR3aa: CASSESRGGEQYF

v_gene: TRBV29-1
CDR3aa: CSVDEGTYEQYF

v_gene: TRBV7-3
CDR3aa: CASSLHRTGTYNDEQFF

v_gene: TRBV20-1
CDR3aa: CSVPEEGGTGNEKLFF

v_gene: TRBV7-9
CDR3aa: CASSIGTGGETYEQYF

v_gene: TRBV5-6
CDR3aa: CASSLVFGRVGEQYF

v_gene: TRBV4-1
CDR3aa: CASKGGEETQYF

v_gene: TRBV29-1
CDR3aa: CSVEGGATRRETQYF

v_gene: TRBV6-1
CDR3aa: CASSENLKLLAGAREYF

v_gene: TRBV5-1
CDR3aa: CASRLEVDTQYF

v_gene: TRBV5-1
CDR3aa: CASSFTRGAQETQYF

v_gene: TRBV11-2
CDR3aa: CASTGVGEKLFF

v_gene: TRBV6-4
CDR3aa: CASSASRDRGIYTF

v_gene: TRBV6-1
CDR3aa: CASSEGRDQETQYF